These 2 T cell receptor beta chains came from one sample sequenced in a study of beta chain features in type 1 diabetes (dated by TCRdb to the late 2010s). Libraries were constructed by the immunoSEQ multiplex PCR assay. The entire amount of isolated RNA was reverse transcribed using the High Capacity cDNA Reverse Transcription Kit, so the sequenced TCRB transcripts were expressed ones. Here the immuneACCESS table is served through TCRdb, limited to in-frame sequences with V and J called. Missing clones are a known gap in these copies; in checked studies unresolved V genes cover under half, and the rest lacks a known reason. The sample contains 600,000 to 700,000 clones, about an eighth of them found a single time. The ten largest account for 0.022% of the sample. Here is what the overall study found, with its caveats: In all four CD4+ subsets, TCRB CDR3 length was moderately but significantly shorter in type 1 diabetes patients.

These receptors' antigens are unknown. Sequenced sample: naive CD4+ T cells from blood. The sample's cell subset or site label is to be understood as: true naive CD4+ T cells. The origin of the receptors is a man aged 18-30 years with type 1 diabetes.

CDR3 residues: CATSRDAAHSGNTIYF. The CDR3 DNA follows: TGTGCCACCAGCAGAGATGCGGCCCACTCTGGAAACACCATATATTTT. The chain couples TRBV15 to TRBJ1-3; no clear D. The CDR3 length is 16 residues. V was pared by 0 bases and J by 0 bases, with 9 bases between. Germline V gene sequence: CDR1 LNHNV, CDR2 YYDKDF (reference sequence).

There are a few counts of this clone. This chain joins TRBV25-1 and TRBJ1-1; D may be TRBD1 (5 bases). The CDR3 has 13 residues. V was pared by 6 bases and J by 6 bases, with 14 bases between. The germline gives CDR1 MGHDK, CDR2 SYGVNS. CDR3 in amino acids: CASSDSPQPEAFF. CDR3 bases: TGTGCCAGCAGCGACAGTCCACAACCTGAAGCTTTCTTT.